The 18 T cell receptor beta chains below were found in one sample sequenced in a study of T cell changes during pregnancy in multiple sclerosis. The method was immunoSEQ multiplex PCR; TCRdb's version includes in-frame clones alone and lacks a portion of them. The sample contains 40,000 to 50,000 clones, about 85% of which appear only once. The sequences come from CD4+ T cells from peripheral blood mononuclear cells, collected before pregnancy. These receptors were collected from a female donor with multiple sclerosis, enrolled in a pregnancy study.

This clone was picked up one time. The CDR3 nucleotides read TGCGCCAGCAGCCAAGATGACAGGGGAAACCAGCCCCAGCATTTT. Protein: CASSQDDRGNQPQHF. This chain links TRBV4-3 with TRBJ1-5; the match to TRBD1 covers 8 bases. CDR1 is LGHNA and CDR2 is YSLEER in the germline V gene. The trim removed 0 bases at V and 7 bases at J, leaving 5 bases unmatched. This CDR3 comprises 15 residues.

The CDR3 coding sequence is TGCAGCGTTGAGGAGGGTGCCACTGAAGCTTTCTTT. It is translated as CSVEEGATEAFF. The chain joins TRBV29-1 to TRBJ1-1; D not resolved. V was cut by 3 bases and J by 4 bases, with 9 bases left in between. The CDR3 runs 12 residues. Germline V CDR1 and CDR2: SQVTM, ANQGSEA.

The rearrangement links TRBV7-2 to TRBJ1-5; maybe TRBD1 (5 bases). The V gene's germline CDR1 is SGHTA and CDR2 FQGNSA. Trimming took off 5 bases at V and 7 bases at J, with 9 bases between the two ends. The CDR3 extends over 12 amino acids. CDR3: CASSRGVQPQHF. The CDR3 region has the DNA TGTGCCAGCAGCAGGGGCGTGCAGCCCCAGCATTTT.

The table lists this clone with a count of one. This chain joins TRBV29-1 and TRBJ2-7; possibly TRBD2 for D (5 bases). CDR3 length equals 14 residues. Germline assignment: CDR1 SQVTM and CDR2 ANQGSEA. The V gene lost 4 bases and the J gene lost 0 bases, with 13 bases spanning the gap. DNA of the CDR3: TGCAGCGTTGGCTTACACCGGGACTCCTACGAGCAGTACTTC. Translation gives CSVGLHRDSYEQYF.

J is TRBJ1-6 and V is TRBV7-9, with 9 bases aligning to TRBD1. V trimming: 5 bases; J trimming: 7 bases; junction bases outside the gene matches: 9. The CDR3 runs 16 residues. CDR1 is SEHNR and CDR2 is FQNEAQ in the germline V gene (reference sequence). CDR3 loop: CASSEAGTGINSPLHF. The CDR3, as DNA: TGTGCCAGCAGCGAGGCCGGGACAGGGATAAATTCACCCCTCCACTTT.

The chain carries TRBV27 and TRBJ2-7, with D tentatively TRBD1 (6 bases). This CDR3 is 11 amino acids long. Per germline, CDR1 MNHEY and CDR2 SMNVEV (reference sequence). Trimming cost V 10 bases and J 2 bases, with 9 bases left between them. The CDR3 bases are TGTGCCACCCGACAGGCCTACGAGCAGTACTTC. Its protein is CATRQAYEQYF.

The V gene is TRBV19, the J gene TRBJ1-4, with no clear D. This CDR3 comprises 14 residues. V was pared by 4 bases and J by 3 bases, with 9 bases between. Germline loops: CDR1 LNHDA, CDR2 SQIVND (reference sequence). The CDR3 region has the DNA TGTGCCAGTAGTACCTCTCCGGCTAATGAAAAACTGTTTTTT. Encoded protein: CASSTSPANEKLFF.

The gene calls are TRBV7-8 and TRBJ2-5; 7 bases match TRBD1. The CDR3 extends over 13 amino acids. CDR1 and CDR2 (germline): SGHVS, FQNEAQ. The ends lost 3 bases at V and 5 bases at J; junction bases unmatched: 3. This CDR3 is CASSLDRPETQYF. CDR3 DNA sequence: TGTGCCAGCAGCTTGGACAGGCCGGAGACCCAGTACTTC.

CDR3 nucleotides: TGTGCCAGCAGCTTACAGGAGGACTCACCCCTCCACTTT. Its protein is CASSLQEDSPLHF. The chain joins TRBV7-2 to TRBJ1-6, with D uncertain. From germline, CDR1 is SGHTA and CDR2 FQGNSA. This CDR3 has 13 residues. V gave up 2 bases and J gave up 10 bases, with 9 bases separating them.

CDR3 loop: CASRGRGYREKLFF. Written as DNA, the CDR3 is TGTGCCAGCAGGGGCAGGGGGTATAGGGAAAAACTGTTTTTT. The chain combines TRBV2 with TRBJ1-4, with 7 bases fitting TRBD1. Germline CDR1 SNHLY, CDR2 FYNNEI. The V and J ends lost 6 bases and 8 bases, in that order; junction bases with no gene match: 9. The CDR3 is 14 residues long.

This clone occurred once. The genes are TRBV7-6 and TRBJ2-3; the match to TRBD2 covers 9 bases. The V gene end was trimmed by 6 bases and the J gene end by 5 bases; junction bases not matched to a gene: 12. This CDR3 is 16 amino acids long. In germline, CDR1 is SGHVS, CDR2 FNYEAQ. Written as DNA, the CDR3 is TGTGCCAGCAGTTTGTACGGGACTAGCTCCCTAGATACGCAGTATTTT. Translation gives CASSLYGTSSLDTQYF. Full variable domain (rest looked up from reference TRBV7-6 and TRBJ2-3): GAGVSQSPRYKVTKRGQDVALRCDPISGHVSLYWYRQALGQGPEFLTYFNYEAQQDKSGLPNDRFSAERPEGSISTLTIQRTEQRDSAMYRCASSLYGTSSLDTQYFGPGTRLTVL.

The rearrangement links TRBV5-1 to TRBJ1-4, with D possibly matching TRBD1 (6 bases). The germline V gene encodes CDR1 SGHRS and CDR2 YFSETQ. This CDR3 has 16 residues. V shed 1 base and J shed 4 bases, with 14 bases lying between them. The CDR3 loop is CASSLTGLGLNEKLFF. The CDR3 DNA sequence: TGCGCCAGCAGCTTGACAGGGCTGGGCCTTAATGAAAAACTGTTTTTT. The full variable domain, rest sourced from reference TRBV5-1 and TRBJ1-4, is KAGVTQTPRYLIKTRGQQVTLSCSPISGHRSVSWYQQTPGQGLQFLFEYFSETQRNKGNFPGRFSGRQFSNSRSEMNVSTLELGDSALYLCASSLTGLGLNEKLFFGSGTQLSVL.

In this sample, this clone turned up a few times. The genes are TRBV6-1 and TRBJ2-7; D not resolved. V was clipped by 10 bases and J by 4 bases, with 20 bases between them. This CDR3 has 14 amino acids. In germline, CDR1 is MNHNS, CDR2 SASEGT. The CDR3 protein is CATQEWATFYEQYF. For the CDR3, the DNA is TGTGCCACTCAAGAATGGGCCACTTTTTACGAGCAGTACTTC.

The chain carries TRBV28 and TRBJ1-5; 7 positions agree with TRBD1. The CDR3 loop spans 15 amino acids. Germline-derived CDR1 and CDR2 are MDHEN and SYDVKM. V lost 6 bases, J lost 2 bases, and 7 bases stayed unmatched. The CDR3: CASSRAGGGNQPQHF. The DNA for the CDR3 is TGTGCCAGCAGCCGTGCAGGGGGAGGCAATCAGCCCCAGCATTTT.

The chain employs TRBV4-1 and TRBJ2-3; TRBD2 matches 8 bases. CDR3 length: 17 residues. Germline-derived CDR1 and CDR2 are MGHRA and YSYEKL. Trimming removed 2 bases from V and 5 bases from J; junction bases left unmatched: 12. Written as DNA, the CDR3 is TGCGCCAGCAGCCAACTTGGGTCCAGGGCGGGAGGAGATACGCAGTATTTT. Amino acids: CASSQLGSRAGGDTQYF.

J is TRBJ2-1 and V is TRBV7-2; D might be TRBD2 (6 bases). Trimming cost V 0 bases and J 9 bases, with 12 bases left between them. The V gene's germline CDR1 is SGHTA and CDR2 FQGNSA. The CDR3 extends over 14 amino acids. The CDR3 is CASSLATRSGEQFF. In DNA form, the CDR3 reads TGTGCCAGCAGCTTAGCGACTAGGTCAGGTGAGCAGTTCTTC.

The rearrangement uses TRBV7-9 and TRBJ2-1, with TRBD2 identical over 7 bases. The CDR3 consists of 14 residues. V gave up 4 bases and J gave up 7 bases; unmatched junction bases: 7. From germline, CDR1 is SEHNR and CDR2 FQNEAQ (reference sequence). CDR3: CASSSRAGINEQFF. As DNA, the CDR3 is TGTGCCAGCAGCTCCCGAGCGGGGATAAATGAGCAGTTCTTC.

V gene TRBV10-1 combines with J gene TRBJ1-1; 8 bases map to TRBD1. CDR1 and CDR2 (germline): WNHNN, SYGVQD (reference sequence). The ends lost 0 bases at V and 5 bases at J; junction bases unmatched: 2. The CDR3 is 14 residues long. The CDR3, as DNA: TGCGCCAGCAGTGAGTCCCGGACAGGGACTGAAGCTTTCTTT. Residues: CASSESRTGTEAFF.